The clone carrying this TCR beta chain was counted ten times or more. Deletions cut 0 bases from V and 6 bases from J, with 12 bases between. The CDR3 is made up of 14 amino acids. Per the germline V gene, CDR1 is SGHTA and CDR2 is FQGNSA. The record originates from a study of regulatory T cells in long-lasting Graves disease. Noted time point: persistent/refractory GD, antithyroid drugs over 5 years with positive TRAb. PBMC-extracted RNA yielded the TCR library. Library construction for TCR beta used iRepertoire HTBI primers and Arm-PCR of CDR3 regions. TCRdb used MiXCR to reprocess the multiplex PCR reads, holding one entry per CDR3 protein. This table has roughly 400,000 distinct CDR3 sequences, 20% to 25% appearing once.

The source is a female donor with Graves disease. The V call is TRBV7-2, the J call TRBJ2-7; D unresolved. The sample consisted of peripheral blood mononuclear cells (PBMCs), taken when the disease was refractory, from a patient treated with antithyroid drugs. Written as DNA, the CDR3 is TGTGCCAGCAGCTTAGCAGGGATCCCCCTCGAGCAGTACTTC. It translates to CASSLAGIPLEQYF.